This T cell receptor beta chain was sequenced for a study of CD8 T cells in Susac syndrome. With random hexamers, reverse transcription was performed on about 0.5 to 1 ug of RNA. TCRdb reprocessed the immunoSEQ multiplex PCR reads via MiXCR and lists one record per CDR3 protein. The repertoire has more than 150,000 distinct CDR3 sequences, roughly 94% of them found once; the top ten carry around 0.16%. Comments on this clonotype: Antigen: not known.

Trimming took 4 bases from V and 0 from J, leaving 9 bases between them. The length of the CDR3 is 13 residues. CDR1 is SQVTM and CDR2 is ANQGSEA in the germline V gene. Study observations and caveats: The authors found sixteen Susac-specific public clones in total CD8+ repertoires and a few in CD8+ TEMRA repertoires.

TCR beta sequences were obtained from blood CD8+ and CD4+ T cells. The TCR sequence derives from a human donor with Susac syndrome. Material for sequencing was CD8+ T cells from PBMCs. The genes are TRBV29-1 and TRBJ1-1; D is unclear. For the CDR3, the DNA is TGCAGCGTTGTTGTTACGTTGAACACTGAAGCTTTCTTT. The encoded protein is CSVVVTLNTEAFF.